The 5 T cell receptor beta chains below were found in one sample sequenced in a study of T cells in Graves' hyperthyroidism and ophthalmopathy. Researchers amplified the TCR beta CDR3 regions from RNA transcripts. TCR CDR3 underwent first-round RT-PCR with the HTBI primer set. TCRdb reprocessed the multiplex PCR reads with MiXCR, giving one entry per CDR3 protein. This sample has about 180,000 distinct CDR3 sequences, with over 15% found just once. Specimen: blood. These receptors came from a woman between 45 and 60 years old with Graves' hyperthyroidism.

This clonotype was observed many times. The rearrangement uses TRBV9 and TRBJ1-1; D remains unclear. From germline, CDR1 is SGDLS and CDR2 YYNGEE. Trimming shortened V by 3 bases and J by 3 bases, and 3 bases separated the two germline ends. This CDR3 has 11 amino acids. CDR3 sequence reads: CASSGDTEAFF. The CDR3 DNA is TGTGCCAGCAGCGGGGACACTGAAGCTTTCTTT.

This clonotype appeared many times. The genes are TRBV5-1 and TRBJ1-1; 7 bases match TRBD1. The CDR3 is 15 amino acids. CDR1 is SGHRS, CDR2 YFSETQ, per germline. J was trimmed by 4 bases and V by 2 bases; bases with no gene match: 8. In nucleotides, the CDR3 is TGCGCCAGCAGCTTAAGGACAGGATGGGGCACTGAAGCTTTCTTT. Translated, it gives CASSLRTGWGTEAFF.

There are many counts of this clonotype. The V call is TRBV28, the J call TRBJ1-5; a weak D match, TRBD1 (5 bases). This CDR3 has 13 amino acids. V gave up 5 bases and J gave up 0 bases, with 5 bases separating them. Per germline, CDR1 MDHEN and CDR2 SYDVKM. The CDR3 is CASSTGSNQPQHF. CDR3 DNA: TGTGCCAGCAGTACAGGTAGCAATCAGCCCCAGCATTTT.

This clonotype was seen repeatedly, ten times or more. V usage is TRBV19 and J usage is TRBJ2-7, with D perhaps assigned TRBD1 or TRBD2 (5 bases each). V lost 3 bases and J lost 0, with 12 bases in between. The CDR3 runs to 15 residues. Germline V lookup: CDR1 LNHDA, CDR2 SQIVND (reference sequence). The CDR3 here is CASSMGDGSSYEQYF. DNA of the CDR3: TGTGCCAGTAGTATGGGGGACGGTAGCTCCTACGAGCAGTACTTC.

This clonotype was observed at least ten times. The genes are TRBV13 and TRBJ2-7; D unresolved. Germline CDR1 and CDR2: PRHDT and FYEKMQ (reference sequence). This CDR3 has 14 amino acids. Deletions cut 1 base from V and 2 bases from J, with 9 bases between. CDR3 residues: CASSLERVTYEQYF. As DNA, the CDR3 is TGTGCCAGCAGCTTAGAAAGGGTTACCTACGAGCAGTACTTC.